The 5 T cell receptor beta chains presented below share a single source sample, sequenced in a study of blood T cell repertoires in COVID-19. The protocol was immunoSEQ multiplex PCR, while the TCRdb copy is restricted to in-frame clones and leaves out a portion. The sample lists 350,000 to 450,000 clones; 80% to 95% were seen once. Sequenced material: PBMCs or T cells enriched from blood (not recorded which). All receptors come from a woman between 35 and 50 years old who had been exposed to COVID-19.

This chain links TRBV19 with TRBJ1-5, with D possibly TRBD1 on 5 matching bases. Germline assignment: CDR1 LNHDA and CDR2 SQIVND (reference sequence). Between the trimmed V and J ends, which lost 3 bases and 4 bases, there was a span of 13 bases. This CDR3 is 15 amino acids long. Here the CDR3 reads CASSMLGKGNQPQHF. The CDR3 DNA follows: TGTGCCAGTAGTATGTTAGGGAAGGGGAATCAGCCCCAGCATTTT.

This rearrangement joins TRBV3-1 (or the pseudogene TRBV3-2) to TRBJ2-7; weak D call: TRBD1 (6 bases). Germline V lookup: CDR1 LGHDT, CDR2 YNNKEL (reference sequence). V was cut by 3 bases and J by 6 bases, with 12 bases left in between. The CDR3 has 13 amino acids. CDR3 coding DNA: TGTGCCAGCAGCCAGACCGACAGGACCGAGCAGTACTTC. Protein sequence: CASSQTDRTEQYF.

This clone was detected only once. The V call is TRBV7-9, the J call TRBJ2-7; possible D gene TRBD1, 6 bases. Trimming left V 6 bases short and J 7 bases short, with 10 bases between. The V gene's germline CDR1 is SEHNR and CDR2 FQNEAQ (reference sequence). The CDR3 totals 11 residues. CDR3 residues: CASRQDREQYF. CDR3 in DNA: TGTGCCAGCAGGCAGGACAGAGAGCAGTACTTC.

V and J are TRBV10-3 and TRBJ2-3; 7 positions agree with TRBD2. Germline CDR1 reads ENHRY; CDR2 reads SYGVKD. The CDR3 covers 15 residues. After removal of 0 bases from V and 2 bases from J, the junction contained 2 bases not matched to a gene. The CDR3 sequence is CAISESGTNTDTQYF. DNA for the CDR3: TGTGCCATCAGTGAGTCGGGGACTAACACAGATACGCAGTATTTT.

V gene TRBV7-2 combines with J gene TRBJ2-3, with D possibly TRBD2 on 6 matching bases. The germline V and J ends were trimmed by 1 base and 0 bases, with 14 bases remaining between them. Germline V gives CDR1 SGHTA, CDR2 FQGNSA. CDR3 size: 17 residues. The DNA of the CDR3 is TGTGCCAGCAGCTTAGTCGGGAGATTGGGAAGCACAGATACGCAGTATTTT. This gives the protein CASSLVGRLGSTDTQYF.